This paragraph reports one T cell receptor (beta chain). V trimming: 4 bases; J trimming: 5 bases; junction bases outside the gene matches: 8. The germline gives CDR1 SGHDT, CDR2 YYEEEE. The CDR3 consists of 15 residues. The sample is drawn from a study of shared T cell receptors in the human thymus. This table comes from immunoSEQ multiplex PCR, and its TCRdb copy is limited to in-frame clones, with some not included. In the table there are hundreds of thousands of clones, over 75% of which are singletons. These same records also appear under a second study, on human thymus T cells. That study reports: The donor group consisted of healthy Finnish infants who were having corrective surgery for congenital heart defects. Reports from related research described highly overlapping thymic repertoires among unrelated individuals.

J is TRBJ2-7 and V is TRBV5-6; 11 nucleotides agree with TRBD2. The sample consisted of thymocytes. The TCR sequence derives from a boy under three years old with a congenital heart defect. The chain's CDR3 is CASSSTSGGRNEQYF. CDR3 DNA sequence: TGTGCCAGCAGCAGTACTAGCGGGGGCAGGAACGAGCAGTACTTC.